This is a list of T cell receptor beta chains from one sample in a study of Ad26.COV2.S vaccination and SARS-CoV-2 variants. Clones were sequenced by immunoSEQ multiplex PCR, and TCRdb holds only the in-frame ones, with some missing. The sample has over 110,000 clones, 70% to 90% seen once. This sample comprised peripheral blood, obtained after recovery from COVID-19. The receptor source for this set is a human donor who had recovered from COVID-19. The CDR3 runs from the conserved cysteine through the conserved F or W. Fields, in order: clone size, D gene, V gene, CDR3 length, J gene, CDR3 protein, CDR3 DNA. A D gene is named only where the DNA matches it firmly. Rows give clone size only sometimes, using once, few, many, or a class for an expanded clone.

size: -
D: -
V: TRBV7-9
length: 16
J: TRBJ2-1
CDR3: CASSLGSLNGYNEQFF
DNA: TGTGCCAGCAGCTTAGGTTCCCTAAATGGGTACAATGAGCAGTTCTTC

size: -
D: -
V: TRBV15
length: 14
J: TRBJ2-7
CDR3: CATSSGQATYEQYF
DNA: TGTGCCACCAGTTCCGGGCAGGCGACCTACGAGCAGTACTTC

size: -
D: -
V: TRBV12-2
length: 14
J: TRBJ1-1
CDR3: CASRLTGEETEAFF
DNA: TGTGCAAGTCGCTTGACAGGGGAGGAGACTGAAGCTTTCTTT

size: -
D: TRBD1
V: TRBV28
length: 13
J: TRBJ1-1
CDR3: CASRSTGIPEAFF
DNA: TGTGCCAGCAGATCGACAGGGATCCCTGAAGCTTTCTTT

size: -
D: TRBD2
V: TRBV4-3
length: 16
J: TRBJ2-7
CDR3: CASSQSWGLADYEQYF
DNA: TGCGCCAGCAGCCAATCATGGGGACTAGCCGACTACGAGCAGTACTTC

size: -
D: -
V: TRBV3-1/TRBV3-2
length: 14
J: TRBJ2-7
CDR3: CASSQPTAAHEQYF
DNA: TGTGCCAGCAGCCAACCGACAGCGGCCCACGAGCAGTACTTC

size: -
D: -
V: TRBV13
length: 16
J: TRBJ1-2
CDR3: CASSLGRGRANYGYTF
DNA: TGTGCCAGCAGCTTAGGCCGCGGGCGGGCTAACTATGGCTACACCTTC

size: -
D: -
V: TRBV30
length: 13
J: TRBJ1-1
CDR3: CAWRASMNTEAFF
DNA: TGTGCCTGGAGAGCGTCCATGAACACTGAAGCTTTCTTT

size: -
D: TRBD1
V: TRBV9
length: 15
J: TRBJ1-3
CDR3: CASSVQGDLANTIYF
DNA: TGTGCCAGCAGCGTACAGGGGGACCTGGCAAACACCATATATTTT

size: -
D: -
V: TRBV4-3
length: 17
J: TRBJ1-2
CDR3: CASSQDLTAGANYGYTF
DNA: TGCGCCAGCAGCCAAGACTTAACGGCTGGAGCTAACTATGGCTACACCTTC

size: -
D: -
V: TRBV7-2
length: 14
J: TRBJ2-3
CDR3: CASSLVGPTDTQYF
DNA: TGTGCCAGCAGCTTAGTTGGCCCCACAGATACGCAGTATTTT

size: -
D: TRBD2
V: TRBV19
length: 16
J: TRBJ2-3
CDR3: CASSDERGDASDTQYF
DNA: TGTGCCAGTAGTGACGAGCGGGGGGATGCTTCGGATACGCAGTATTTT

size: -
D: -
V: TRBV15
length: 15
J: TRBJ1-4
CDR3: CATSRDPDVNEKLFF
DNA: TGTGCCACCAGCAGAGACCCCGACGTTAATGAAAAACTGTTTTTT

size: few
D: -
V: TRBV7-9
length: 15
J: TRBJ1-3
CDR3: CASSYPRKSGNTIYF
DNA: TGTGCCAGCAGCTACCCTCGGAAGTCTGGAAACACCATATATTTT

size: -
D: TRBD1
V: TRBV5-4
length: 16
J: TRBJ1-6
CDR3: CASSLKGQGARSPLHF
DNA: TGTGCCAGCAGCTTGAAGGGACAGGGGGCACGATCACCCCTCCACTTT

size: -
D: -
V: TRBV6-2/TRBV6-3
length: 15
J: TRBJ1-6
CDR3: CASSLRQTANSPLHF
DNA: TGTGCCAGCAGTTTGAGACAGACCGCGAATTCACCCCTCCACTTT

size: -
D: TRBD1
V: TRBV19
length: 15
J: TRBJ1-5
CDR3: CASSRGGESDQPQHF
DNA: TGTGCCAGTAGTAGAGGGGGCGAAAGTGATCAGCCCCAGCATTTT

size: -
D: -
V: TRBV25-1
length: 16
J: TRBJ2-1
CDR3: CASSAHPPGLYNEQFF
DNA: TGTGCCAGCAGTGCCCACCCCCCGGGCCTCTACAATGAGCAGTTCTTC

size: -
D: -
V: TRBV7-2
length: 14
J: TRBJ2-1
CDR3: CASSSRTAPNEQFF
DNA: TGTGCCAGCAGCTCACGGACAGCCCCCAATGAGCAGTTCTTC

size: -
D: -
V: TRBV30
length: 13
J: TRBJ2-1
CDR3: CAWSVLSGNEQFF
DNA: TGTGCCTGGAGTGTACTTTCGGGTAATGAGCAGTTCTTC

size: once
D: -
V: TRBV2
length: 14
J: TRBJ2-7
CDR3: CASSMSVSSYEQYF
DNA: TGTGCCAGCAGTATGTCGGTGAGCTCCTACGAGCAGTACTTC

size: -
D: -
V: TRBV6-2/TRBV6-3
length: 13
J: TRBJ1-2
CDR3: CASSYNPELGYTF
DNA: TGTGCCAGCAGTTACAATCCGGAATTGGGCTACACCTTC

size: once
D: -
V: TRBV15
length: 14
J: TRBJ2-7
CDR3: CATSRELSSYEQYF
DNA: TGTGCCACCAGCAGAGAGCTCAGCTCCTACGAGCAGTACTTC

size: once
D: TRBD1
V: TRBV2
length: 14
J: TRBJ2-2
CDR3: CAGTGGRNTGELFF
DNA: TGTGCCGGGACAGGGGGCAGGAACACCGGGGAGCTGTTTTTT

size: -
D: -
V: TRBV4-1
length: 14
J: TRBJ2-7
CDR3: CASSQDWPNYEQYF
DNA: TGCGCCAGCAGCCAAGACTGGCCGAACTACGAGCAGTACTTC

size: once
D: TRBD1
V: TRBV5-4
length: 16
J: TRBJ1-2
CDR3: CASSVDGTDHLHGYTF
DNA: TGTGCCAGCAGCGTAGACGGGACAGACCACCTCCATGGCTACACCTTC

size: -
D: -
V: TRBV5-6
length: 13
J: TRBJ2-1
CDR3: CASSLGSYNEQFF
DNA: TGTGCCAGCAGCTTGGGGTCCTACAATGAGCAGTTCTTC

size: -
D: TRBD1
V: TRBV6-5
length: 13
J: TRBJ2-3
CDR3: CASSYPGGVTQYF
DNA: TGTGCCAGCAGCTACCCAGGGGGAGTTACGCAGTATTTT

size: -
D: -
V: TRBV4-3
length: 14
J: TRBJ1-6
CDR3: CASSQAGPQSPLHF
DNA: TGCGCCAGCAGCCAAGCGGGGCCGCAGTCACCCCTCCACTTT

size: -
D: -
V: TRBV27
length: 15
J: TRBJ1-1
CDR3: CASSLQGTWNTEAFF
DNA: TGTGCCAGCAGTCTCCAGGGAACTTGGAACACTGAAGCTTTCTTT

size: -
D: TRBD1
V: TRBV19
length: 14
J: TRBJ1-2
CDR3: CASKGDRVDYGYTF
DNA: TGTGCCAGTAAGGGGGACAGGGTTGACTATGGCTACACCTTC

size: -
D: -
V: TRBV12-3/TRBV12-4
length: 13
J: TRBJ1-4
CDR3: CASRRGANEKLFF
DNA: TGTGCCAGCAGGAGGGGGGCCAATGAAAAACTGTTTTTT

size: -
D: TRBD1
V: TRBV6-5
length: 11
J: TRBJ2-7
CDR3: CASSAGTGWVF
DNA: TGTGCCAGCAGCGCCGGGACAGGGTGGGTCTTC

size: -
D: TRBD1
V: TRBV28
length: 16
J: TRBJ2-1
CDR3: CASSSPGTGTYNEQFF
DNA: TGTGCCAGCAGTTCCCCCGGGACAGGGACCTACAATGAGCAGTTCTTC

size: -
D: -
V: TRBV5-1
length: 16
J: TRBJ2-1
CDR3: CASSLIGGGVYNEQFF
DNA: TGCGCCAGCAGCTTAATCGGTGGCGGAGTTTACAATGAGCAGTTCTTC

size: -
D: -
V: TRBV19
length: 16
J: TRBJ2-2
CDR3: CASSIDLGGRTGELFF
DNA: TGTGCCAGTAGTATAGATCTTGGGGGGCGTACCGGGGAGCTGTTTTTT

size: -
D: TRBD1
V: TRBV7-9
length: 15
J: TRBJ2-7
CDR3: CASSPQGTGRYEQYF
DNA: TGTGCCAGCAGCCCACAGGGGACAGGGCGCTACGAGCAGTACTTC

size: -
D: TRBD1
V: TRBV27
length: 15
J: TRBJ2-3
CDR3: CASSPRTGVTDTQYF
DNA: TGTGCCAGCAGTCCCCGGACAGGCGTCACAGATACGCAGTATTTT

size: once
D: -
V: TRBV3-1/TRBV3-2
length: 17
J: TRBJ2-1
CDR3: CASSQVISGGPYNEQFF
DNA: TGTGCCAGCAGCCAAGTAATCTCGGGGGGCCCCTACAATGAGCAGTTCTTC

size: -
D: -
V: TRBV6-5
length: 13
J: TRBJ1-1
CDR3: CASRGGGSTEAFF
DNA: TGTGCCTCTCGAGGAGGGGGGAGTACTGAAGCTTTCTTT

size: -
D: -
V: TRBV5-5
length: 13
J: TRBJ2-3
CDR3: CASSWRGSDTQYF
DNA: TGTGCCAGCAGCTGGAGGGGCTCAGATACGCAGTATTTT

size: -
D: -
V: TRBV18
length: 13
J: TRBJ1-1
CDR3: CASSEAENTEAFF
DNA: TGTGCCAGCTCCGAGGCGGAGAACACTGAAGCTTTCTTT

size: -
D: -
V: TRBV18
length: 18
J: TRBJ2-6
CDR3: CASSPAANRESGANVLTF
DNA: TGTGCCAGCTCACCAGCCGCTAACAGGGAGTCCGGGGCCAACGTCCTGACTTTC

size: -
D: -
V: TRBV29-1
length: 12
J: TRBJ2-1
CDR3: CSVEDRGNEQFF
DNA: TGCAGCGTTGAAGATCGTGGCAATGAGCAGTTCTTC

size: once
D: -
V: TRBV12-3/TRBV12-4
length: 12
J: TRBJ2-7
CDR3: CASSFPRSEQYF
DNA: TGTGCCAGCAGTTTTCCTCGTTCCGAGCAGTACTTC

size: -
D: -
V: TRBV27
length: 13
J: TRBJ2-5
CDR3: CASSDGGEETQYF
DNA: TGTGCCAGCAGCGATGGCGGGGAAGAGACCCAGTACTTC

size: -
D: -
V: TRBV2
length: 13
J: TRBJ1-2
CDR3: CAGREGGPYGYTF
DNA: TGTGCCGGGAGGGAGGGGGGTCCTTATGGCTACACCTTC

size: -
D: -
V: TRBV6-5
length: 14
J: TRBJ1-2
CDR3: CASRPPDRGYGYTF
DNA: TGTGCCAGCAGGCCCCCGGACCGAGGTTATGGCTACACCTTC

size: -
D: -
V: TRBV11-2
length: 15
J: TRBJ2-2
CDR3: CASSLTGYSAGELFF
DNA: TGTGCCAGCAGCTTAACAGGGTATAGTGCCGGGGAGCTGTTTTTT

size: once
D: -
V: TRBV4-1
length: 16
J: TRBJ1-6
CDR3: CASSQVIPGPGSPLHF
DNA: TGCGCCAGCAGCCAAGTAATTCCGGGGCCGGGATCACCCCTCCACTTT

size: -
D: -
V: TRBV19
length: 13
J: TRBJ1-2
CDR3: CASSIGSENGYTF
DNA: TGTGCCAGTAGTATCGGTTCGGAGAATGGCTACACCTTC

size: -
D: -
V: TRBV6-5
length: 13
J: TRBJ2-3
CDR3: CASGVAGTDTQYF
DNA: TGTGCCAGCGGGGTAGCCGGCACAGATACGCAGTATTTT

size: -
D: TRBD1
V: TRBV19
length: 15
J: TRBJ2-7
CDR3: CASSYGDRDLSEQYF
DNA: TGTGCCAGTAGTTACGGGGACAGGGACCTAAGCGAGCAGTACTTC

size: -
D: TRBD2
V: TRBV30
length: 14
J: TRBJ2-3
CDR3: CAWRKRGGLDTQYF
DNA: TGTGCCTGGAGAAAACGGGGGGGCCTTGATACGCAGTATTTT

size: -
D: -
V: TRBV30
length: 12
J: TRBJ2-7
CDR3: CAWSGVSYEQYF
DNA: TGTGCCTGGAGTGGGGTTTCCTACGAGCAGTACTTC